The clone carrying this T cell receptor beta chain was recorded at least ten times. V lost 1 base and J lost 4, with 23 bases in between. The CDR3 runs to 19 residues. TCR beta CDR3 regions were amplified from RNA transcripts. Using the HTBI primer set, a first-round RT-PCR was run on the TCR CDR3. Via MiXCR, TCRdb re-called the multiplex PCR reads, giving one row per CDR3 protein. This table holds fewer than 700,000 distinct CDR3 sequences, around 15% found once. The data derive from a study of T cells in Graves' hyperthyroidism and ophthalmopathy. The clonotype originates from a woman aged 25 to 45 with Graves' hyperthyroidism. Sequencing used blood. V is TRBV12-3 or TRBV12-4 and J is TRBJ2-1, with D possibly being TRBD1 (5 bases). CDR3 amino acids: CASSLVTTFLGAEYNEQFF. Written as DNA, the CDR3 is TGTGCCAGCAGTTTAGTCACCACCTTCCTAGGGGCAGAATACAATGAGCAGTTCTTC.